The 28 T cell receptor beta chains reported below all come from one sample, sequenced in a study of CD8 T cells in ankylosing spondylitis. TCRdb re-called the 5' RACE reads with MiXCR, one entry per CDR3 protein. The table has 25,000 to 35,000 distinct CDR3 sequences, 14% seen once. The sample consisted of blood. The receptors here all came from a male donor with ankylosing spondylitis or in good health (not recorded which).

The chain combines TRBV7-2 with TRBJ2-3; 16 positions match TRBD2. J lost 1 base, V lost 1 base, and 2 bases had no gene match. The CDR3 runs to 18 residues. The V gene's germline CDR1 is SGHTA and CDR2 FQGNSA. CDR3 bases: TGTGCCAGCAGCTTAGTAGGGACTAGCGGGAGGGGCACAGATACGCAGTATTTT. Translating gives CASSLVGTSGRGTDTQYF.

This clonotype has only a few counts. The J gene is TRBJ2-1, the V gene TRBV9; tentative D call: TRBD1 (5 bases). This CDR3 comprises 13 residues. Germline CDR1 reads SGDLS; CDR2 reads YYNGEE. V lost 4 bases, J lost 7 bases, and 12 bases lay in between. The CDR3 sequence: CASSKGVLNEQFF. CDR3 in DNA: TGTGCCAGCAGCAAAGGGGTTTTGAATGAGCAGTTCTTC.

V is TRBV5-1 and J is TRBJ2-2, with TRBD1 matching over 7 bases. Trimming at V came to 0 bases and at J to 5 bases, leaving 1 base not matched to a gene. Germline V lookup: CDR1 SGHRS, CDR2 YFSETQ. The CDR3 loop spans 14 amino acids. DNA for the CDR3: TGCGCCAGCAGCTTGGAACAGGGGACCGGGGAGCTGTTTTTT. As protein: CASSLEQGTGELFF.

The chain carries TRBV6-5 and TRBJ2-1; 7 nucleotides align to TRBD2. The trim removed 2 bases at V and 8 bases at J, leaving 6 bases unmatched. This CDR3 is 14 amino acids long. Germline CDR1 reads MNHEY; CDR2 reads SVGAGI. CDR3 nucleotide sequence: TGTGCCAGCAGTTACGCGAGTACTAGCGATGAGCAGTTCTTC. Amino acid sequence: CASSYASTSDEQFF.

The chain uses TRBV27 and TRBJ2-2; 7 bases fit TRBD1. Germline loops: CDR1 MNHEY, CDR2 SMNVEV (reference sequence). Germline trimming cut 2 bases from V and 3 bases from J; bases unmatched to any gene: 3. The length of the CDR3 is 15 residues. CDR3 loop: CASSLRQGDTGELFF. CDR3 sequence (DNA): TGTGCCAGCAGTTTACGGCAGGGGGACACCGGGGAGCTGTTTTTT.

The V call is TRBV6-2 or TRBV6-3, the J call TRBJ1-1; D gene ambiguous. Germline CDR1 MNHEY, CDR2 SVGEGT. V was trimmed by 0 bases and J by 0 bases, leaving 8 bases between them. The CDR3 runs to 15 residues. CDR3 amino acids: CASSYSLSLNTEAFF. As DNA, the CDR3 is TGTGCCAGCAGTTACTCTCTATCACTGAACACTGAAGCTTTCTTT.

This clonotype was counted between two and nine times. In nucleotides, the CDR3 is TGTGCCAGCAGCTTAGCGCATACCTACGAGCAGTACTTC. This translates into CASSLAHTYEQYF. V gene TRBV7-2 combines with J gene TRBJ2-7; D is uncertain. Germline CDR1 reads SGHTA; CDR2 reads FQGNSA. CDR3 size: 13 residues. Trimming removed 0 bases from V and 2 bases from J, with 5 bases in between.

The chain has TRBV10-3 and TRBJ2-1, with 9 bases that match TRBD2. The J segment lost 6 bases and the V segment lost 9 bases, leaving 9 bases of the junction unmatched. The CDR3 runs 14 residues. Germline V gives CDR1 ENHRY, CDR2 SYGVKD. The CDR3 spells CAIKAGGTSNEQFF. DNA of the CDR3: TGTGCCATTAAAGCGGGAGGAACTTCCAATGAGCAGTTCTTC.

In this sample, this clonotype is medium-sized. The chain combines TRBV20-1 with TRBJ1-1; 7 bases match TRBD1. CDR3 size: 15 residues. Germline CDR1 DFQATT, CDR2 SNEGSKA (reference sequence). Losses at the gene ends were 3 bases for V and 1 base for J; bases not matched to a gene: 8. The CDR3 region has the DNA TGCAGTGCTAGCCCCCTGACAGGGTGGAACACTGAAGCTTTCTTT. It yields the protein CSASPLTGWNTEAFF.

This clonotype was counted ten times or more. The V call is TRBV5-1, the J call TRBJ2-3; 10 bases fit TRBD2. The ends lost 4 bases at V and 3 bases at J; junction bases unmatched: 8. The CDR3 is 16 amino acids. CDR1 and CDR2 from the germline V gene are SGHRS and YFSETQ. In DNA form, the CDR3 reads TGCGCCAGCAGCCCGAGGGCTAGCGGGGGAACAGATACGCAGTATTTT. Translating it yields CASSPRASGGTDTQYF.

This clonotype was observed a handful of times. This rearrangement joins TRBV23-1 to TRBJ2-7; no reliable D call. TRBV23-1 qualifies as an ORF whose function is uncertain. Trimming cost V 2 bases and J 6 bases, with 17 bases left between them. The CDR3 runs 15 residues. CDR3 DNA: TGCGCCAGCAGTCAAGAGCACCGAATGGGGTCCGAGCAGTACGTC. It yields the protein CASSQEHRMGSEQYV.

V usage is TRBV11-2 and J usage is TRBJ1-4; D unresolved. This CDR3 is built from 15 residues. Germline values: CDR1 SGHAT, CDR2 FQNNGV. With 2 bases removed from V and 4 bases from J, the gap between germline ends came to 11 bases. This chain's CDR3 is CASSLLGRSNEKLFF. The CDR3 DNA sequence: TGTGCCAGCAGCTTACTGGGCAGGAGTAATGAAAAACTGTTTTTT.

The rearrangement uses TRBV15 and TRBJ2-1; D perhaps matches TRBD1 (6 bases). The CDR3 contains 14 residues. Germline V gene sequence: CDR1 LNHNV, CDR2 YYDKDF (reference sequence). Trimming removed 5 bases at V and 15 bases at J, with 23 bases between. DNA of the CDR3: TGTGCCACCAGCCCAGATCTGGGACATAGTAATGGGTTCTTC. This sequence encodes CATSPDLGHSNGFF.

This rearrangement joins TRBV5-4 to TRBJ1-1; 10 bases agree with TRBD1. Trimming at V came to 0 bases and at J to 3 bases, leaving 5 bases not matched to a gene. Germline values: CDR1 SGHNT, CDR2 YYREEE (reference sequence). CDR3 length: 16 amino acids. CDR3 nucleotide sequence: TGTGCCAGCAGCTTGGGGGACAGGGGCCTATACACTGAAGCTTTCTTT. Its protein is CASSLGDRGLYTEAFF.

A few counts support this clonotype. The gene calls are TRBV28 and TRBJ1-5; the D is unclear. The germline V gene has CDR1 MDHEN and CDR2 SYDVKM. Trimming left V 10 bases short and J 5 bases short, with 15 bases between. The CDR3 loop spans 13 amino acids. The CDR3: CATTEVGYQPQHF. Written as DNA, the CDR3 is TGTGCCACCACCGAGGTAGGGTATCAGCCCCAGCATTTT.

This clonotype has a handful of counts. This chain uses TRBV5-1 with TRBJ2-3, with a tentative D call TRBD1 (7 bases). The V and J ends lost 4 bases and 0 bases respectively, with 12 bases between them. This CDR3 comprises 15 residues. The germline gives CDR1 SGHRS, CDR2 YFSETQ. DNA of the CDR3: TGCGCCAGCAGCGCGGGACAGTCCAGCACAGATACGCAGTATTTT. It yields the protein CASSAGQSSTDTQYF.

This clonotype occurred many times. As DNA, the CDR3 is TGTGCCAGCAGCTTGGGACTAGCGGAAATCACAGATACGCAGTATTTT. This sequence encodes CASSLGLAEITDTQYF. The gene calls are TRBV5-5 and TRBJ2-3; 9 nucleotides agree with TRBD2. V was pared by 0 bases and J by 2 bases, with 4 bases of the junction left unmatched. The CDR3 runs to 16 residues. Germline V gene sequence: CDR1 SGHKS, CDR2 YYEKEE (reference sequence).

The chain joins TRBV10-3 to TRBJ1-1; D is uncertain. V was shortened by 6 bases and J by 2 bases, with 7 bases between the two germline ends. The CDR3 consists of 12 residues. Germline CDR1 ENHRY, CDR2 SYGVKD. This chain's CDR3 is CAIRKANTEAFF. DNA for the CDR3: TGTGCCATCAGGAAGGCTAACACTGAAGCTTTCTTT.

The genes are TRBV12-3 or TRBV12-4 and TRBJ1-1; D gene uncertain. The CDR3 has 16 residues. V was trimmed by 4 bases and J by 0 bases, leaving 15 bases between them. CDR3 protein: CASSSFPTALNTEAFF. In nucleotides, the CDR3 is TGTGCCAGCAGTTCCTTCCCGACTGCACTGAACACTGAAGCTTTCTTT.

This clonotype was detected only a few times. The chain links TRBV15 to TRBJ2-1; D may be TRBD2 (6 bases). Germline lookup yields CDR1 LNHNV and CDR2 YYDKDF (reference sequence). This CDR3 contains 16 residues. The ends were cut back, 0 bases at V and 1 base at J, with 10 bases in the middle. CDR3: CATSRDTGGSYNEQFF. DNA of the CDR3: TGTGCCACCAGCAGAGATACCGGGGGATCCTACAATGAGCAGTTCTTC. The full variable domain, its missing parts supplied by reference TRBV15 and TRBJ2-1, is DAMVIQNPRYQVTQFGKPVTLSCSQTLNHNVMYWYQQKSSQAPKLLFHYYDKDFNNEADTPDNFQSRRPNTSFCFLDIRSPGLGDTAMYLCATSRDTGGSYNEQFFGPGTRLTVL.

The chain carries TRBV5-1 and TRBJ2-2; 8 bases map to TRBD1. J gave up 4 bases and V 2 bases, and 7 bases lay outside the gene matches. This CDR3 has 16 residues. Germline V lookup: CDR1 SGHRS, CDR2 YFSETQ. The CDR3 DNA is TGCGCCAGCAGCTTTAGGCAGGGGGCGACCACCGGGGAGCTGTTTTTT. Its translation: CASSFRQGATTGELFF.

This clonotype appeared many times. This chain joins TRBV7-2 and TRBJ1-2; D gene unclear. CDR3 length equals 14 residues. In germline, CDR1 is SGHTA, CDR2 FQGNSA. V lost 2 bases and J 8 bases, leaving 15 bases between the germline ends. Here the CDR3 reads CASSLNFLHLGYTF. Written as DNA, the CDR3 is TGTGCCAGCAGCTTAAATTTCCTACACTTGGGCTACACCTTC. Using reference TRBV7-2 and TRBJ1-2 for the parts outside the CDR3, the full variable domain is GAGVSQSPSNKVTEKGKDVELRCDPISGHTALYWYRQSLGQGLEFLIYFQGNSAPDKSGLPSDRFSAERTGGSVSTLTIQRTQQEDSAVYLCASSLNFLHLGYTFGSGTRLTVV.

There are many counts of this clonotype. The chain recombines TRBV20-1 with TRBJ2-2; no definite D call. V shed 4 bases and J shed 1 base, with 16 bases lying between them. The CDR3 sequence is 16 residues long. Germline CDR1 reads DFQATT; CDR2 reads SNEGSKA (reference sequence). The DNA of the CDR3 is TGCAGTGCTACGCCAGCGCCCCTTGAGAACACCGGGGAGCTGTTTTTT. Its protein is CSATPAPLENTGELFF.

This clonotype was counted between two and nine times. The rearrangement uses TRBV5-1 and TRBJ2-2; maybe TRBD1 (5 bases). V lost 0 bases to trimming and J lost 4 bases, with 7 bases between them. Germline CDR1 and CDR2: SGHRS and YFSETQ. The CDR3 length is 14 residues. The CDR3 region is CASSLGTFTGELFF. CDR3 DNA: TGCGCCAGCAGCTTGGGGACATTCACCGGGGAGCTGTTTTTT.

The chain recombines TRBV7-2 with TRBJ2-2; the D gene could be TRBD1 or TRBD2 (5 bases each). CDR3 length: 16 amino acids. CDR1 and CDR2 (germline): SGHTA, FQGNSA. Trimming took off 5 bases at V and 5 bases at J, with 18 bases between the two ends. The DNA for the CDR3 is TGTGCCAGCAGCGTCCGGGACCCAGGAGTTACCGGGGAGCTGTTTTTT. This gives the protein CASSVRDPGVTGELFF.

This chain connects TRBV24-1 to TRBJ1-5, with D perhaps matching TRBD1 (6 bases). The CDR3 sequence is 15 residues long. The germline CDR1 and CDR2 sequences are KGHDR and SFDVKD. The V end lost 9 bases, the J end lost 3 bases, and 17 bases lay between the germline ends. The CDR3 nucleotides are TGTGCCACCCGATCATCGGACAGTCCCAATCAGCCCCAGCATTTT. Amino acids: CATRSSDSPNQPQHF.

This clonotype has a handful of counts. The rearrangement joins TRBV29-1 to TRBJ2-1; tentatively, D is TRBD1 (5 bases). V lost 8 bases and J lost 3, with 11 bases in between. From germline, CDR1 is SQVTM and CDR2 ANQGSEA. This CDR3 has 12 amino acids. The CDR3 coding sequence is TGCAGCATGACAGCGAACTACAATGAGCAGTTCTTC. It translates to CSMTANYNEQFF.

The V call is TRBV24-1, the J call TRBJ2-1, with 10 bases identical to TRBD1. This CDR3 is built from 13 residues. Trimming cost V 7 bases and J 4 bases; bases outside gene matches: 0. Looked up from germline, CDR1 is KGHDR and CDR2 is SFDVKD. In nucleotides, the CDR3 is TGTGCCACCAGGGGACAGGGGTACAATGAGCAGTTCTTC. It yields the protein CATRGQGYNEQFF.